A single sample gave rise to the 10 T cell receptor beta chains below, sequenced in a study of cytomegalovirus exposure and HLA in healthy donors. This PCR relied on a set of 60 Vbeta primers and 13 Jbeta primers. The data were produced by immunoSEQ multiplex PCR, yet TCRdb's version contains in-frame clones alone and is incomplete. The sample includes 100,000 to 150,000 clones, 65% to 90% of them seen just once. The sample taken for sequencing was PBMCs. The source of these receptors is a woman between 18 and 29 years old in good health and CMV-seropositive.

V is TRBV19 and J is TRBJ1-3; no definite D call. This CDR3 has 16 residues. Between the trimmed V and J ends, which lost 0 bases and 4 bases, there was a span of 13 bases. The germline CDR1 and CDR2 sequences are LNHDA and SQIVND (reference sequence). In DNA form, the CDR3 reads TGTGCCAGTAGTATAGACGGGATCTCCTCCGGAAACACCATATATTTT. Translating it yields CASSIDGISSGNTIYF.

The chain employs TRBV15 and TRBJ1-4; D not resolved. The CDR3 loop spans 14 amino acids. Looked up from germline, CDR1 is LNHNV and CDR2 is YYDKDF (reference sequence). The V end lost 1 base, the J end lost 5 bases, and 8 bases lay between the germline ends. The CDR3 protein is CATSRVTENEKLFF. As DNA, the CDR3 is TGTGCCACCAGCAGAGTTACAGAAAATGAAAAACTGTTTTTT. The full variable domain, with the rest looked up from reference TRBV15 and TRBJ1-4, is DAMVIQNPRYQVTQFGKPVTLSCSQTLNHNVMYWYQQKSSQAPKLLFHYYDKDFNNEADTPDNFQSRRPNTSFCFLDIRSPGLGDTAMYLCATSRVTENEKLFFGSGTQLSVL.

V is TRBV7-9 and J is TRBJ1-4; TRBD1 matches at 9 bases. Germline V CDR1 and CDR2: SEHNR, FQNEAQ (reference sequence). The CDR3 covers 13 residues. CDR3 protein: CSCTGGIGEKLFF. The DNA for the CDR3 is TGTTCCTGCACAGGGGGCATAGGTGAAAAACTGTTTTTT.

The CDR3 sequence is CASSNPRSEKLFF. The CDR3 region has the DNA TGTGCCAGCAGCAATCCTCGCAGTGAAAAACTGTTTTTT. This chain joins TRBV7-9 and TRBJ1-4; no definite D call. Trimming removed 5 bases at V and 7 bases at J, with 11 bases between. There are 13 residues in the CDR3. Germline CDR1 is SEHNR and CDR2 is FQNEAQ (reference sequence).

The gene calls are TRBV5-6 and TRBJ1-6, with 11 bases lining up with TRBD1. From germline, CDR1 is SGHDT and CDR2 YYEEEE. The ends lost 2 bases at V and 11 bases at J; junction bases unmatched: 12. The CDR3 is 17 amino acids. The CDR3 nucleotides are TGTGCCAGCAGCTTCGGGACAGGGGGTTCGGCGATGGCACCCCTCCACTTT. This translates into CASSFGTGGSAMAPLHF.

This sequence joins TRBV9 and TRBJ2-3, with a possible D match to TRBD2 (6 bases). CDR1 is SGDLS and CDR2 is YYNGEE in the germline V gene. Between the trimmed V and J ends, which lost 5 bases and 8 bases, there was a span of 15 bases. CDR3 size: 13 residues. CDR3: CASSDSGGGTQYF. Here the CDR3 DNA reads TGTGCCAGCAGTGATAGCGGTGGGGGTACGCAGTATTTT.

The chain is built from TRBV2 and TRBJ2-5; TRBD2 agrees at 7 bases. Per the germline V gene, CDR1 is SNHLY and CDR2 is FYNNEI. CDR3 size: 14 residues. Trimming removed 9 bases from V and 5 bases from J; junction bases left unmatched: 12. CDR3 sequence (DNA): TGTGCCAGTACCTTCCGGGACTACTCGGAGACCCAGTACTTC. Amino acid sequence: CASTFRDYSETQYF.

The CDR3 loop is CASSAGGWSEQYF. In DNA, the CDR3 is TGTGCCAGCAGCGCAGGGGGTTGGAGCGAGCAGTACTTC. J is TRBJ2-7 and V is TRBV9; 7 bases match TRBD1. The CDR3 totals 13 residues. CDR1 is SGDLS and CDR2 is YYNGEE in the germline V gene. V gave up 3 bases and J gave up 6 bases; unmatched junction bases: 6.

Here the CDR3 DNA reads TGTGCCAGTAGTATACCCCGCGGGGGGTCCGAGACCCAGTACTTC. This gives the protein CASSIPRGGSETQYF. The chain joins TRBV19 to TRBJ2-5; 8 bases are a match to TRBD2. Germline V gene sequence: CDR1 LNHDA, CDR2 SQIVND (reference sequence). The CDR3 spans 15 residues. J lost 5 bases, V lost 2 bases, and 7 bases had no gene match.

This sequence joins TRBV5-1 and TRBJ2-5; 11 nucleotides line up with TRBD2. Germline V gives CDR1 SGHRS, CDR2 YFSETQ. Trimming took 4 bases from V and 2 from J; bases not matched to a gene: 4. This CDR3 has 15 amino acids. The CDR3 bases are TGCGCCAGCAGCAAATTAGCGGGGGGGCAAGAGACCCAGTACTTC. This gives the protein CASSKLAGGQETQYF.